One sample yielded the 27 T cell receptor beta chains listed below, sequenced in a study of T cell responses to AZD1222 COVID-19 vaccine. Clones were read by immunoSEQ multiplex PCR, and TCRdb kept only the in-frame ones, dropping some. The top ten clones hold more than 20% of a sample with tens of thousands of clones, around 86% of them seen once. Sequenced material: peripheral blood, taken on day 0 of AZD1222 vaccination. Source of these receptors: an adult in good health.

The J gene is TRBJ2-4, the V gene TRBV25-1; maybe TRBD1 (6 bases). This CDR3 spans 14 amino acids. V shed 4 bases and J shed 6 bases, with 13 bases lying between them. Germline CDR1 reads MGHDK; CDR2 reads SYGVNS. The CDR3: CASSAPGVLNIQYF. CDR3 sequence (DNA): TGTGCCAGCAGTGCCCCAGGGGTCCTAAACATTCAGTACTTC.

This chain joins TRBV4-3 and TRBJ2-3; D uncertain. The CDR3 runs to 13 residues. Germline V gives CDR1 LGHNA, CDR2 YSLEER. Trimming left V 0 bases short and J 0 bases short, with 1 base between. This chain's CDR3 is CASSQESTDTQYF. The CDR3 bases are TGCGCCAGCAGCCAAGAAAGCACAGATACGCAGTATTTT.

This clone was recorded once. The chain combines TRBV19 with TRBJ2-1; D gene unclear. The CDR3 is 11 residues long. Trimming removed 8 bases from V and 10 bases from J, with 12 bases in between. Germline V gives CDR1 LNHDA, CDR2 SQIVND (reference sequence). The CDR3 sequence is CASSTRVEQFF. The DNA of the CDR3 is TGTGCCAGTTCCACCCGGGTAGAGCAGTTCTTC.

The genes are TRBV19 and TRBJ1-3; 9 bases map to TRBD1. From germline, CDR1 is LNHDA and CDR2 SQIVND (reference sequence). CDR3 size: 18 residues. V was clipped by 3 bases and J by 0 bases; unmatched bases: 9. This CDR3 is CASSISVGTGSSGNTIYF. In DNA, the CDR3 is TGTGCCAGTAGTATTTCTGTGGGGACAGGGAGCTCTGGAAACACCATATATTTT.

The chain employs TRBV5-5 and TRBJ1-1, with TRBD1 matching 8 bases. CDR1 SGHKS and CDR2 YYEKEE come from the germline V gene (reference sequence). The CDR3 extends over 16 amino acids. Trimming took 3 bases from V and 0 from J; bases not matched to a gene: 7. The CDR3 sequence: CASSYTGGGMNTEAFF. The CDR3 DNA is TGTGCCAGCAGCTACACAGGGGGAGGAATGAACACTGAAGCTTTCTTT.

V gene TRBV5-6 combines with J gene TRBJ1-1; D uncertain. V was trimmed by 7 bases and J by 1 base, leaving 8 bases between them. The CDR3 runs to 12 residues. Germline-derived CDR1 and CDR2 are SGHDT and YYEEEE. CDR3 in amino acids: CASRVGNTEAFF. CDR3 DNA sequence: TGTGCCAGCCGCGTAGGGAACACTGAAGCTTTCTTT.

J is TRBJ2-7 and V is TRBV27; maybe TRBD1 (8 bases). The length of the CDR3 is 16 residues. Germline V gene lookup returns CDR1 MNHEY and CDR2 SMNVEV (reference sequence). The germline V and J ends were trimmed by 7 bases and 5 bases, with 24 bases remaining between them. The CDR3 DNA reads as TGTGCCAGCACCCCCCTAGGACAGGGAGGGGGGAACGAGCAGTACTTC. Translated: CASTPLGQGGGNEQYF.

The rearrangement uses TRBV11-3 and TRBJ2-7; TRBD2 is a possible D gene (6 bases). Germline assignment: CDR1 SGHNT and CDR2 YENEEA. Trimming left V 5 bases short and J 6 bases short, with 14 bases between. The CDR3 covers 13 residues. For the CDR3, the DNA is TGTGCCAGCAGCCTCTGGCGGGGCTTCGAGCAGTACTTC. Protein: CASSLWRGFEQYF.

The rearrangement links TRBV28 to TRBJ1-2; TRBD1 agrees at 8 bases. From germline, CDR1 is MDHEN and CDR2 SYDVKM. This CDR3 is 13 amino acids long. The junction had 4 bases not matched to a gene; V was cut back by 4 bases and J by 6 bases. CDR3 protein: CASSYQDRDGYTF. As DNA, the CDR3 is TGTGCCAGCAGTTACCAGGACAGGGATGGCTACACCTTC.

This sequence joins TRBV5-4 and TRBJ1-1; no firm D call. This CDR3 has 11 amino acids. Trimming took off 1 base at V and 2 bases at J, with 0 bases between the two ends. Germline CDR1 is SGHNT and CDR2 is YYREEE (reference sequence). Written as DNA, the CDR3 is TGTGCCAGCAGCTTGAACACTGAAGCTTTCTTT. This gives the protein CASSLNTEAFF.

V and J are TRBV25-1 and TRBJ1-1; D is perhaps TRBD1 (6 bases). The CDR3 loop spans 14 amino acids. Germline lookup yields CDR1 MGHDK and CDR2 SYGVNS. The V end was cut by 5 bases, the J end by 1 base, with 11 bases between. The DNA of the CDR3 is TGTGCCAGCAGTTCTAGACAGGCGAACACTGAAGCTTTCTTT. Its protein is CASSSRQANTEAFF.

This chain connects TRBV7-3 to TRBJ1-6; D uncertain. CDR1 and CDR2 (germline): SGHTA, FQGTGA. The CDR3 covers 15 residues. The V and J ends lost 0 bases and 8 bases respectively, with 11 bases between them. This CDR3 reads CASSLTVGQDSPLHF. The CDR3, as DNA: TGTGCCAGCAGCTTAACGGTGGGTCAAGATTCACCCCTCCACTTT.

This clone was counted a single time. The DNA of the CDR3 is TGTGCCAGCATGCGGACTAGACGTGATGAGCAGTTCTTC. Protein product: CASMRTRRDEQFF. The chain employs TRBV28 and TRBJ2-1; TRBD2 matches 7 bases. There are 13 residues in the CDR3. Germline CDR1 MDHEN, CDR2 SYDVKM. The trim removed 7 bases at V and 8 bases at J, leaving 8 bases unmatched.

This clone was seen at least ten times. The chain is built from TRBV29-1 and TRBJ2-5; D is unresolved. This CDR3 has 10 residues. Germline V gives CDR1 SQVTM, CDR2 ANQGSEA. Trimming removed 7 bases from V and 4 bases from J, with 7 bases in between. As DNA, the CDR3 is TGCAGCGGCGGCCTAGAGACCCAGTACTTC. Translation gives CSGGLETQYF.

The V call is TRBV10-3, the J call TRBJ1-3; weak D call: TRBD1 (6 bases). The CDR3 has 14 residues. V was cut by 4 bases and J by 3 bases, with 10 bases left in between. Germline V CDR1 and CDR2: ENHRY, SYGVKD. The CDR3 reads CAISATGYGNTIYF. In DNA form, the CDR3 reads TGTGCCATCAGTGCTACAGGGTATGGAAACACCATATATTTT.

The chain joins TRBV6-5 to TRBJ1-4; D ambiguous. Germline lookup yields CDR1 MNHEY and CDR2 SVGAGI. The CDR3 is 15 residues long. Trimming left V 5 bases short and J 1 base short, with 11 bases between. CDR3 DNA: TGTGCCAGCAGTAACCAACTGGGAACTAATGAAAAACTGTTTTTT. It codes for CASSNQLGTNEKLFF.

This clone has more than one count but fewer than ten. The gene calls are TRBV27 and TRBJ2-2; D not certain. The CDR3 is 14 amino acids. Germline V CDR1 and CDR2: MNHEY, SMNVEV (reference sequence). V lost 8 bases and J 0 bases, leaving 10 bases between the germline ends. The CDR3 coding sequence is TGTGCCAGCCGGGCGACCTCGAACACCGGGGAGCTGTTTTTT. It encodes CASRATSNTGELFF.

The chain has TRBV5-1 and TRBJ2-2; D may be TRBD1 or TRBD2 (6 bases each). Germline assignment: CDR1 SGHRS and CDR2 YFSETQ. This CDR3 comprises 15 residues. Trimming pared 4 bases from V and 5 bases from J, leaving 15 bases between. DNA for the CDR3: TGCGCCAGCAGCGCAGGGGACTTGTGGACCGGGGAGCTGTTTTTT. The encoded protein is CASSAGDLWTGELFF.

The chain carries TRBV3-1 (or the pseudogene TRBV3-2) and TRBJ2-7; a possible D gene is TRBD1 (6 bases). Between the trimmed V and J ends, which lost 2 bases and 4 bases, there was a span of 6 bases. This CDR3 has 12 amino acids. Germline V gene data show CDR1 as LGHDT and CDR2 as YNNKEL (reference sequence). CDR3 sequence (DNA): TGTGCCAGCAGCCAACAGGGGTACGAGCAGTACTTC. Amino acids: CASSQQGYEQYF.

This chain links TRBV5-8 with TRBJ1-5; D ambiguous. V was trimmed by 0 bases and J by 5 bases, leaving 6 bases between them. The CDR3 loop spans 13 amino acids. CDR1 and CDR2 (germline): SGHTS, YDEGEE. The CDR3: CASSLAGYQPQHF. The DNA for the CDR3 is TGTGCCAGCAGCTTGGCAGGTTATCAGCCCCAGCATTTT.

This chain joins TRBV6-5 and TRBJ2-1; 11 bases are shared with TRBD1. Germline V gives CDR1 MNHEY, CDR2 SVGAGI. The V gene end was trimmed by 0 bases and the J gene end by 8 bases; junction bases not matched to a gene: 3. This CDR3 spans 15 amino acids. Here the CDR3 DNA reads TGTGCCAGCAGTTACTCGGGACAGGGGGACTATGAGCAGTTCTTC. This translates into CASSYSGQGDYEQFF.

The rearrangement joins TRBV7-8 to TRBJ2-2; 8 bases agree with TRBD1. After removal of 3 bases from V and 1 base from J, the junction contained 1 base not matched to a gene. CDR3 length equals 15 residues. Germline V gene lookup returns CDR1 SGHVS and CDR2 FQNEAQ. CDR3 nucleotide sequence: TGTGCCAGCAGCTTGACAGGGGTGAACACCGGGGAGCTGTTTTTT. Its translation is CASSLTGVNTGELFF.

The rearrangement joins TRBV30 to TRBJ1-6; D may be TRBD1 (5 bases). Trimming removed 1 base from V and 7 bases from J, with 14 bases in between. The CDR3 spans 15 residues. Germline values: CDR1 GTSNPN, CDR2 SVGIG (reference sequence). The CDR3 loop is CAWSGGFGRNSPLHF. In DNA, the CDR3 is TGTGCCTGGAGTGGGGGGTTCGGAAGAAATTCACCCCTCCACTTT.

The chain is built from TRBV4-1 and TRBJ1-3; D ambiguous. Trimming stripped 0 bases from V and 4 bases from J, with 13 bases between. This CDR3 comprises 16 residues. Looked up from germline, CDR1 is MGHRA and CDR2 is YSYEKL. This CDR3 is CASSQEAALRGNTIYF. The CDR3 region has the DNA TGCGCCAGCAGCCAAGAAGCGGCCCTGAGAGGAAACACCATATATTTT.

The chain has TRBV23-1 and TRBJ1-3; no firm D call. TRBV23-1 carries the ORF label, with uncertain function. The CDR3 is 16 amino acids. Trimming took 4 bases from V and 3 from J, leaving 16 bases between them. The CDR3 loop reads CASSPQTHYYGNTIYF. As DNA, the CDR3 is TGCGCCAGCAGTCCCCAGACCCATTATTATGGAAACACCATATATTTT.

The rearrangement links TRBV5-1 to TRBJ1-2, with a possible D match to TRBD1 (6 bases). Per germline, CDR1 SGHRS and CDR2 YFSETQ. The V end was cut by 4 bases, the J end by 7 bases, with 17 bases between. The CDR3 contains 14 residues. CDR3 amino acids: CASSAGQRGVGYTF. Here the CDR3 DNA reads TGCGCCAGCAGCGCAGGACAGAGGGGGGTTGGCTACACCTTC.

This sequence joins TRBV29-1 and TRBJ1-3; a weak D match, TRBD1 (5 bases). The CDR3 runs to 14 residues. Trimming took 3 bases from V and 2 from J, leaving 11 bases between them. Germline CDR1 and CDR2: SQVTM and ANQGSEA. In DNA form, the CDR3 reads TGCAGCGTTGACGAGGGGAGGGCTGGAAACACCATATATTTT. This translates into CSVDEGRAGNTIYF.